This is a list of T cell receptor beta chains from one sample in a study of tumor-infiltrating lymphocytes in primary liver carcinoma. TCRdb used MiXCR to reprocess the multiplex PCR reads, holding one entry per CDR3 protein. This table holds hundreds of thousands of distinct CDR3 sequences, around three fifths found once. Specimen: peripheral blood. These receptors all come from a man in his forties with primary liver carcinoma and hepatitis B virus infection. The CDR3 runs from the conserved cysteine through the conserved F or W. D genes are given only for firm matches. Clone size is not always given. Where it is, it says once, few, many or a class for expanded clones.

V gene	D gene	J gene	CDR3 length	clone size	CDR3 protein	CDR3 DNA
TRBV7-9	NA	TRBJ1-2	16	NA	CASSLCSGRANYGYTF	TGTGCCAGCAGCTTATGCTCAGGGAGAGCTAACTATGGCTACACCTTC
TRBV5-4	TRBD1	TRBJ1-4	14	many	CASRTGTVNEKLFF	TGTGCCAGCAGGACCGGGACAGTTAATGAAAAACTGTTTTTT
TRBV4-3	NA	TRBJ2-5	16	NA	CASNQDIQTRGETQYF	TGCGCCAGCAACCAAGATATACAGACTAGAGGAGAGACCCAGTACTTC
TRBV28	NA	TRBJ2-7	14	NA	CASSLTSSHYEQYF	TGTGCCAGCAGTCTCACGTCGTCCCACTACGAGCAGTACTTC
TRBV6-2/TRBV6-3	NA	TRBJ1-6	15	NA	CASSYGLGVGSPLHF	TGTGCCAGCAGTTATGGGTTGGGCGTTGGCTCACCCCTCCACTTT
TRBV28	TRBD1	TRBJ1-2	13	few	CASSSRDREGYTF	TGTGCCAGCAGTTCAAGGGACAGGGAAGGCTACACCTTC
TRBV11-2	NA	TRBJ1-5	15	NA	CVSSPYRDTNQPQHF	TGTGTCAGCAGCCCGTACAGGGACACCAATCAGCCCCAGCATTTT
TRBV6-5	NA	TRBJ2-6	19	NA	CASSFYTGTVSSGANVLTF	TGTGCCAGCAGTTTCTATACAGGGACTGTATCATCTGGAGCCAACGTCCTGACTTTC
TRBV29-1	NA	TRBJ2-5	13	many	CSVRGVGRETQYF	TGCAGCGTCCGGGGAGTCGGAAGGGAGACCCAGTACTTC
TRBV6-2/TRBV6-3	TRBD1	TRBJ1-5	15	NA	CASSSRGGFNQPQHF	TGCGCCAGCAGTTCAAGAGGGGGCTTCAATCAGCCCCAGCACTTT
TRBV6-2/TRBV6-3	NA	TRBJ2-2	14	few	CASSQNWAPGELFF	TGTGCCAGCAGTCAGAATTGGGCCCCCGGGGAGCTGTTTTTT
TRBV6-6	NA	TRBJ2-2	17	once	CASSYPKGRRYTGELLF	TGTGCCAGCAGTTACCCAAAGGGGCGCAGGTATACCGGGGAACTGCTTTTT
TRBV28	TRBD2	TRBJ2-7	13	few	CATRASGSNEQYF	TGTGCCACTCGGGCTAGCGGGAGTAACGAGCAGTACTTC
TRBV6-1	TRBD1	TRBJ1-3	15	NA	CASSTTGESGNTIYF	TGTGCCAGCAGTACCACAGGGGAATCTGGAAACACCATATATTTT
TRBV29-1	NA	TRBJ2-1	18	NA	CSVFGLERKYGTYNEQFF	TGTAGCGTATTTGGGCTTGAGCGGAAGTATGGCACCTACAATGAGCAGTTCTTC
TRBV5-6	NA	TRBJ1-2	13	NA	CASSRDLVNGYTF	TGTGCCAGCAGCCGGGACCTCGTAAATGGCTACACCTTC
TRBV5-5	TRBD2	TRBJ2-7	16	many	CASSRAGIAGESEQYF	TGTGCCAGCAGCCGAGCAGGGATAGCGGGAGAGAGCGAGCAGTACTTC
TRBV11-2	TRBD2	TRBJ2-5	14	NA	CASSKTSAQETQYF	TGTGCTAGCAGCAAGACTAGCGCACAAGAGACCCAGTACTTC
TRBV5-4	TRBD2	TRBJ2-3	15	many	CASSPVAGGTDTQYF	TGTGCCAGCAGCCCCGTAGCGGGAGGCACAGATACGCAGTATTTT
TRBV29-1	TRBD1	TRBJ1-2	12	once	CSVSGTAGGYTF	TGCAGCGTTTCTGGGACAGCCGGCGGATACACCTTC
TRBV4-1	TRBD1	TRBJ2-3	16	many	CASSQTQGARTDTQYF	TGCGCCAGCAGCCAAACACAGGGGGCGCGGACAGATACGCAGTATTTT
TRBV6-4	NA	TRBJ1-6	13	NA	CASSDGANSPLHF	TGTGCCAGCAGTGACGGAGCTAATTCACCCCTCCACTTT
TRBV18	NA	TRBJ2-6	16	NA	CASSPLQRSGANVLTF	TGTGCCAGCTCACCACTCCAAAGGTCCGGGGCCAACGTCCTGACTTTC
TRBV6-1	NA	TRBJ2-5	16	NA	CASNTVTGYLEETQYF	TGTGCCAGCAATACCGTAACGGGGTACTTAGAAGAGACCCAGTACTTC
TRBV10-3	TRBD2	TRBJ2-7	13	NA	CAIGSGSPHEHYF	TGTGCCATCGGGAGCGGGAGCCCCCACGAGCACTACTTC
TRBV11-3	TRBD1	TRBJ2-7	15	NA	CASNRGQGARGEQYF	TGTGCCAGCAACCGGGGACAGGGGGCCAGGGGCGAGCAGTACTTC
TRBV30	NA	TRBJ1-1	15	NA	CAWSALNSGNTGALF	TGTGCCTGGAGTGCCCTAAATTCGGGGAACACTGGAGCTTTATTT
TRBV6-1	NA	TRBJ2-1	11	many	CASSRTNEQFF	TGTGCCAGCAGCAGGACTAATGAGCAGTTCTTC
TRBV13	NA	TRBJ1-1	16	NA	CASSLVRTASYTEAFF	TGTGCCAGCAGCTTAGTCCGGACCGCTTCGTACACTGAAGCTTTCTTT